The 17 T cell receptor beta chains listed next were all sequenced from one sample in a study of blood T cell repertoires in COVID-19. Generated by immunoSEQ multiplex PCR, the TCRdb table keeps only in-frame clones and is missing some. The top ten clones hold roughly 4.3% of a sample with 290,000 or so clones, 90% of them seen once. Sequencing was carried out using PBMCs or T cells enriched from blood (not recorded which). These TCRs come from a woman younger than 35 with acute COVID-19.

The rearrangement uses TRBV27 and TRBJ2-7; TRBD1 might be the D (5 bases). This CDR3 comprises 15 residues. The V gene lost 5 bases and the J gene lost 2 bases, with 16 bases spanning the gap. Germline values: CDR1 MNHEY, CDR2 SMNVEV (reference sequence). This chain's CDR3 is CASSPVGAVPYEQYF. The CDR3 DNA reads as TGTGCCAGCAGTCCCGTAGGGGCAGTTCCCTACGAGCAGTACTTC.

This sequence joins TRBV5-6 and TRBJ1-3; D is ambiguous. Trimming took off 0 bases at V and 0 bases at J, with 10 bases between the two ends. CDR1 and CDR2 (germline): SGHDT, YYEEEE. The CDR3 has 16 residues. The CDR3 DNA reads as TGTGCCAGCAGCTTGGCCCCCACAGACTCTGGAAACACCATATATTTT. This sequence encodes CASSLAPTDSGNTIYF.

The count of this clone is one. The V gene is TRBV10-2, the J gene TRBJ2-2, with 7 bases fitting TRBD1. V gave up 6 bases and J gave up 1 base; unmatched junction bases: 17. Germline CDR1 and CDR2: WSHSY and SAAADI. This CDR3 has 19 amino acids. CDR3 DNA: TGCGCCAGCAGGAAACAGGGGTCTTCGACAAATGTGAACACCGGGGAGCTGTTTTTT. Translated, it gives CASRKQGSSTNVNTGELFF.

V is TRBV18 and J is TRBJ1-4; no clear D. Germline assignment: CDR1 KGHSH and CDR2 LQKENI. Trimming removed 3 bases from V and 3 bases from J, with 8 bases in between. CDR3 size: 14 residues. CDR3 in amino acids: CASSPYGANEKLFF. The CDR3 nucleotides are TGTGCCAGCTCACCTTACGGGGCTAATGAAAAACTGTTTTTT.

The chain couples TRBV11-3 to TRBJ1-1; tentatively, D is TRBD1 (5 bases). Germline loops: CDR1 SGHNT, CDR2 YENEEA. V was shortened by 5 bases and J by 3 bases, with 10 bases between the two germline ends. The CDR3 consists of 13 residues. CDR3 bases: TGTGCCAGCAGCCGAACAGGATACACTGAAGCTTTCTTT. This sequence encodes CASSRTGYTEAFF.

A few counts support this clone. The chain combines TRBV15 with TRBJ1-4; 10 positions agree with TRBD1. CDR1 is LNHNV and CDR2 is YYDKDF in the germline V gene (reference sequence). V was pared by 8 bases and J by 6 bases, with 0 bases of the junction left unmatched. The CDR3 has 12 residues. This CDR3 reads CATGTGDEKLFF. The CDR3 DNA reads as TGTGCCACCGGGACAGGGGATGAAAAACTGTTTTTT.

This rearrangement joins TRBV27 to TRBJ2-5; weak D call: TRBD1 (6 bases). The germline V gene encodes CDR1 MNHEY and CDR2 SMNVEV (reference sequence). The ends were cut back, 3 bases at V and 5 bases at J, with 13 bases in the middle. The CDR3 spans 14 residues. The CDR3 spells CASSFLQGSETQYF. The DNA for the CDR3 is TGTGCCAGCAGTTTTTTACAGGGAAGTGAGACCCAGTACTTC.

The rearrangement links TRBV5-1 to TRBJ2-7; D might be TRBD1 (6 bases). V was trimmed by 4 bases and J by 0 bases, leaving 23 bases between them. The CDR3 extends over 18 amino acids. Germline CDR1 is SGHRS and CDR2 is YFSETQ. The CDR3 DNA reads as TGCGCCAGCAGCCAAAACCCCAACAGGGAAAGTTTCTCCTACGAGCAGTACTTC. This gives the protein CASSQNPNRESFSYEQYF.

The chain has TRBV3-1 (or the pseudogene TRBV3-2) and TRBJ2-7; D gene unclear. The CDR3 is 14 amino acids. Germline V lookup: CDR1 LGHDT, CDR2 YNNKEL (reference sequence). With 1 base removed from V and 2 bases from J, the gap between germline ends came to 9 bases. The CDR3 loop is CASSQVHTAYEQYF. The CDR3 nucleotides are TGTGCCAGCAGCCAAGTGCACACAGCCTACGAGCAGTACTTC.

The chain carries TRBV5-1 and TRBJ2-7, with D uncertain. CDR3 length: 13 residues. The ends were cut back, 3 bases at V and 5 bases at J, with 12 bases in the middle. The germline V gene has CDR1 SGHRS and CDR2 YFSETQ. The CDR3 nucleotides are TGCGCCAGCAGCTCGGATGAGGCCCACGAGCAGTACTTC. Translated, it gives CASSSDEAHEQYF.

CDR3 sequence reads: CASSLRTGTGGDQPQHF. The DNA of the CDR3 is TGTGCCAGTAGTCTCCGTACCGGGACAGGGGGAGATCAGCCCCAGCATTTT. The J gene is TRBJ1-5, the V gene TRBV19, with 11 bases identical to TRBD1. The CDR3 spans 17 residues. After removal of 5 bases from V and 5 bases from J, the junction contained 11 bases not matched to a gene. CDR1 LNHDA and CDR2 SQIVND come from the germline V gene (reference sequence).

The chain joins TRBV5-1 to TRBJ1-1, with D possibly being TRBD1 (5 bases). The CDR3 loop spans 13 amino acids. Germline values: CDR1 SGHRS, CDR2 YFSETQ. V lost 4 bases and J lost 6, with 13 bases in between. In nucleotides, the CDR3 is TGCGCCAGCAGCAGCCGACAGTCTTCTGAAGCTTTCTTT. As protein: CASSSRQSSEAFF.

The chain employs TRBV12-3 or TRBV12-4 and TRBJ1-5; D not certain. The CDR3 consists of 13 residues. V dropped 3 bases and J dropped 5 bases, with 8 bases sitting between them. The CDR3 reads CASSFAGYQPQHF. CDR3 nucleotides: TGTGCCAGCAGTTTTGCGGGTTATCAGCCCCAGCATTTT.

The CDR3 is CASSLGGGYPPLHF. The CDR3 nucleotides are TGTGCCAGCAGCTTAGGAGGGGGTTATCCCCCCCTCCACTTT. V and J are TRBV7-2 and TRBJ1-6, with D possibly matching TRBD1 (6 bases). The germline CDR1 and CDR2 sequences are SGHTA and FQGNSA. CDR3 length: 14 residues. V was shortened by 1 base and J by 13 bases, with 14 bases between the two germline ends. The variable domain in full, with the rest retrieved from reference TRBV7-2 and TRBJ1-6, is GAGVSQSPSNKVTEKGKDVELRCDPISGHTALYWYRQSLGQGLEFLIYFQGNSAPDKSGLPSDRFSAERTGGSVSTLTIQRTQQEDSAVYLCASSLGGGYPPLHFGNGTRLTVT.

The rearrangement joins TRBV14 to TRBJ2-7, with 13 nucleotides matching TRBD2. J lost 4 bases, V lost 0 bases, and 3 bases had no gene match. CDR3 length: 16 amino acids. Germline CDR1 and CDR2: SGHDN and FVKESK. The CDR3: CASSQETSGRVYEQYF. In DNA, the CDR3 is TGTGCCAGCAGCCAAGAAACTAGCGGGAGGGTGTACGAGCAGTACTTC. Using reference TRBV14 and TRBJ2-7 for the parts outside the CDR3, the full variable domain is EAGVTQFPSHSVIEKGQTVTLRCDPISGHDNLYWYRRVMGKEIKFLLHFVKESKQDESGMPNNRFLAERTGGTYSTLKVQPAELEDSGVYFCASSQETSGRVYEQYFGPGTRLTVT.

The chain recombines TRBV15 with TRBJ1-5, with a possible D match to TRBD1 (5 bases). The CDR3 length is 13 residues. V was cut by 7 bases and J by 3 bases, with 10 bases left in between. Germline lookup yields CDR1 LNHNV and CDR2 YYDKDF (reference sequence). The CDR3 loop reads CATTGQHNQPQHF. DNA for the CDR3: TGTGCCACCACAGGGCAGCACAATCAGCCCCAGCATTTT.

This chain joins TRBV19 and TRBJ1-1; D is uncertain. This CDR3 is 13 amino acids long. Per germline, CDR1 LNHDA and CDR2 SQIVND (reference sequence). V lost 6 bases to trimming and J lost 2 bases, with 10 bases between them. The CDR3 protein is CASRSYANTEAFF. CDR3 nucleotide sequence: TGTGCCAGTAGGAGTTACGCTAACACTGAAGCTTTCTTT.